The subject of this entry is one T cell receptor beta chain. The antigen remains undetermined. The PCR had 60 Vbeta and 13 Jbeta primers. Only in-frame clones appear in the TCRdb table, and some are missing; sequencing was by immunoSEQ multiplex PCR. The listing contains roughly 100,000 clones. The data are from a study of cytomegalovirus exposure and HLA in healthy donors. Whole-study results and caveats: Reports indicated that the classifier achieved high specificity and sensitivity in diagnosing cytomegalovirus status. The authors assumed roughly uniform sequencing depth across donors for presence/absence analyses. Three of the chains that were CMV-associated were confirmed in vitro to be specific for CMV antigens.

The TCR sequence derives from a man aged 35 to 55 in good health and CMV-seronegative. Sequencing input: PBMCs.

DNA of the CDR3: TGTGCCAGCAGCCCCGGAGATCAGGGGTCTTACAATGAGCAGTTCTTC. Its translation is CASSPGDQGSYNEQFF. J is TRBJ2-1 and V is TRBV9; D perhaps matches TRBD1 (6 bases). Per germline, CDR1 SGDLS and CDR2 YYNGEE. Trimming left V 4 bases short and J 4 bases short, with 18 bases between. The CDR3 is 16 amino acids.